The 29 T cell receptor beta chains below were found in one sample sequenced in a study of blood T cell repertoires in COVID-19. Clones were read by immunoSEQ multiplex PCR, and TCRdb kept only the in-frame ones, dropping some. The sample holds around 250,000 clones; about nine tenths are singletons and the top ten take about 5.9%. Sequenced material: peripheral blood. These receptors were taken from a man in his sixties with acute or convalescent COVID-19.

The CDR3 DNA is TGCGCCAGCGGCCCAGGGGACACTGAAGCTTTCTTT. It is translated as CASGPGDTEAFF. The chain joins TRBV5-1 to TRBJ1-1; a possible D gene is TRBD1 (6 bases). Germline V gives CDR1 SGHRS, CDR2 YFSETQ. The CDR3 has 12 residues. The V gene lost 7 bases and the J gene lost 3 bases, with 10 bases spanning the gap. Drawing the rest from reference TRBV5-1 and TRBJ1-1, the complete variable domain is KAGVTQTPRYLIKTRGQQVTLSCSPISGHRSVSWYQQTPGQGLQFLFEYFSETQRNKGNFPGRFSGRQFSNSRSEMNVSTLELGDSALYLCASGPGDTEAFFGQGTRLTVV.

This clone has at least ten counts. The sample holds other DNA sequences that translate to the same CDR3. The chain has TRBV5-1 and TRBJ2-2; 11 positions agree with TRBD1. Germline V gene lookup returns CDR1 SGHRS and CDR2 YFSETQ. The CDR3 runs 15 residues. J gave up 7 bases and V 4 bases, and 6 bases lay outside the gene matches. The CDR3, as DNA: TGCGCCAGCAGCCCTGGACAGGGGGCTATCGGGGAGCTGTTTTTT. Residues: CASSPGQGAIGELFF.

The chain's CDR3 is CASFSDGLREQFF. The CDR3 DNA follows: TGTGCCAGCTTCTCAGACGGCTTGAGGGAGCAGTTCTTC. The J gene is TRBJ2-1, the V gene TRBV2; D unresolved. The CDR3 sequence is 13 residues long. Germline-derived CDR1 and CDR2 are SNHLY and FYNNEI. With 8 bases removed from V and 10 bases from J, the gap between germline ends came to 18 bases.

The CDR3: CASSQVPRDTSIQYF. The CDR3 DNA follows: TGCGCCAGCAGCCAAGTTCCCCGGGACACCAGCATTCAGTACTTC. The chain combines TRBV4-3 with TRBJ2-4; a weak D match, TRBD1 (6 bases). This CDR3 comprises 15 residues. Trimming removed 1 base at V and 9 bases at J, with 16 bases between. Germline V CDR1 and CDR2: LGHNA, YSLEER.

CDR3 nucleotides: TGTGCCAGCAGCTTACGCGCGGGAGGAGACTTGGGAAAAGAGACCCAGTACTTC. Its protein is CASSLRAGGDLGKETQYF. V usage is TRBV11-2 and J usage is TRBJ2-5, with TRBD2 matching over 8 bases. V gave up 2 bases and J gave up 3 bases; unmatched junction bases: 14. The CDR3 extends over 18 amino acids. Looked up from germline, CDR1 is SGHAT and CDR2 is FQNNGV.

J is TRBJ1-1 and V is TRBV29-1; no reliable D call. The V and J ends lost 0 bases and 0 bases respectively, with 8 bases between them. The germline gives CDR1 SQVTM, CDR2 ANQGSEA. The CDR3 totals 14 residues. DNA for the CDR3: TGCAGCGTTGAAGATAAGCTCGTGAACACTGAAGCTTTCTTT. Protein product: CSVEDKLVNTEAFF.

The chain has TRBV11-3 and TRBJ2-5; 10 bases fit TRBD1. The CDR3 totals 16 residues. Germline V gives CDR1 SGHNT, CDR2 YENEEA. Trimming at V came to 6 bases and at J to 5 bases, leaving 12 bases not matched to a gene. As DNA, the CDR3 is TGTGCCAGCAGAGGGGGCCGGGACAGGGGTTCGGAGACCCAGTACTTC. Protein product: CASRGGRDRGSETQYF. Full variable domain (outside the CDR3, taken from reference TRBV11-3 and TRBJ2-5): EAGVVQSPRYKIIEKKQPVAFWCNPISGHNTLYWYLQNLGQGPELLIRYENEEAVDDSQLPKDRFSAERLKGVDSTLKIQPAELGDSAVYLCASRGGRDRGSETQYFGPGTRLLVL.

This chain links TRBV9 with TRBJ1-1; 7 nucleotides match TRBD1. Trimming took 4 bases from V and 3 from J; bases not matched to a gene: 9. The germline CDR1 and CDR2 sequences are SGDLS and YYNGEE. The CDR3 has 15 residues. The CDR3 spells CASSLETGRDTEAFF. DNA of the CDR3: TGTGCCAGCAGCCTGGAGACAGGGCGGGACACTGAAGCTTTCTTT.

The CDR3 protein is CASSYLAATTVSLAETQYF. CDR3 nucleotide sequence: TGTGCCAGCAGTTACCTTGCGGCTACTACTGTTTCCCTTGCGGAGACCCAGTACTTC. The chain combines TRBV6-2 or TRBV6-3 with TRBJ2-5; D uncertain. The CDR3 consists of 19 residues. V lost 2 bases to trimming and J lost 5 bases, with 27 bases between them. Germline values: CDR1 MNHEY, CDR2 SVGEGT.

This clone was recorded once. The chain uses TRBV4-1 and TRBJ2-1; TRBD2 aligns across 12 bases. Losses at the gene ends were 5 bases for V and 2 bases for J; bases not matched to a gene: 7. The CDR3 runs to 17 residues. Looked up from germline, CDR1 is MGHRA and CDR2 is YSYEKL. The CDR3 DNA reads TGCGCCAGCAGCTCTGGACTAGCGGGATTAACCTACAATGAGCAGTTCTTC. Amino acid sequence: CASSSGLAGLTYNEQFF.

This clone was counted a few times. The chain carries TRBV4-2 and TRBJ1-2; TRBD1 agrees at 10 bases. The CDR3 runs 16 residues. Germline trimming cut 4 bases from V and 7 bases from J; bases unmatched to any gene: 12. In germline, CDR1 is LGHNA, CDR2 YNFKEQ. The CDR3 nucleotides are TGTGCCAGCAGCCCTAACCCTAGACAGGGGGCCTTTGGCTACACCTTC. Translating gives CASSPNPRQGAFGYTF.

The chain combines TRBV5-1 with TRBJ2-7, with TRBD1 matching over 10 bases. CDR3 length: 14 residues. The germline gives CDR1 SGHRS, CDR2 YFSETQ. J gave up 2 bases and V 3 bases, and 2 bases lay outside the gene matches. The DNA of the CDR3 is TGCGCCAGCAGCTCAGGACAGGGGGCCTACGAGCAGTACTTC. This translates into CASSSGQGAYEQYF.

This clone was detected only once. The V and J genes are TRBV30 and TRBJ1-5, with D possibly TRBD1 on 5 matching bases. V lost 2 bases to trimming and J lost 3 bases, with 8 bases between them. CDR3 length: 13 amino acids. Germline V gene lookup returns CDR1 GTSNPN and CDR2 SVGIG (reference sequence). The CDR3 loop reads CAWSQTDNQPQHF. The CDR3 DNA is TGTGCCTGGAGTCAGACAGACAATCAGCCCCAGCATTTT.

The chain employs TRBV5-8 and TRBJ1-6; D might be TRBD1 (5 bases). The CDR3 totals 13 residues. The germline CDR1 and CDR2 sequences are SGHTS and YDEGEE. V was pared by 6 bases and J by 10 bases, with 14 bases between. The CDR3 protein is CASTRQLRSPLHF. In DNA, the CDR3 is TGTGCCAGCACCCGACAGCTCCGATCACCCCTCCACTTT.

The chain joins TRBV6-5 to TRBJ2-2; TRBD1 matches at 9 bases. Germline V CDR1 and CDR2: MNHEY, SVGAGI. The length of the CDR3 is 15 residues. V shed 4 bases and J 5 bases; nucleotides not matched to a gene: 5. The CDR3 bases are TGTGCCAGCAGTTTACAGGGGGCGGCGACCGGGGAGCTGTTTTTT. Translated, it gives CASSLQGAATGELFF.

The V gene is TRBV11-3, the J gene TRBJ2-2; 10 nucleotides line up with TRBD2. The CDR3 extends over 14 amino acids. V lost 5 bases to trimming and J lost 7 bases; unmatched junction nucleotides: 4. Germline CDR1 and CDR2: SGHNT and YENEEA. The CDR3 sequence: CASSKSGRDGELFF. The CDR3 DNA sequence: TGTGCCAGCAGCAAGAGCGGGAGGGACGGGGAGCTGTTTTTT.

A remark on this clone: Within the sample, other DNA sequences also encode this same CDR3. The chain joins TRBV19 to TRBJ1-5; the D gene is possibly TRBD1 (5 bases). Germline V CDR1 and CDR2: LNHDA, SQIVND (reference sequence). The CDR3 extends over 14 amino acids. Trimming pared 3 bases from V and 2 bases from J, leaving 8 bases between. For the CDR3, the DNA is TGTGCCAGTAGTATCTCGGGGGGCAATCAGCCCCAGCATTTT. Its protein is CASSISGGNQPQHF.

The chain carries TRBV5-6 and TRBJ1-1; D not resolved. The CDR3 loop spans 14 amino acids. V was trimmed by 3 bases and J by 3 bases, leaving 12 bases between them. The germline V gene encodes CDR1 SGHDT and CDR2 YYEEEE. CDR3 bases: TGTGCCAGCAGCTCGCCCGCAGTGGACACTGAAGCTTTCTTT. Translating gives CASSSPAVDTEAFF. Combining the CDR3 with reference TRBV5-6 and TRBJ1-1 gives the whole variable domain DAGVTQSPTHLIKTRGQQVTLRCSPKSGHDTVSWYQQALGQGPQFIFQYYEEEERQRGNFPDRFSGHQFPNYSSELNVNALLLGDSALYLCASSSPAVDTEAFFGQGTRLTVV.

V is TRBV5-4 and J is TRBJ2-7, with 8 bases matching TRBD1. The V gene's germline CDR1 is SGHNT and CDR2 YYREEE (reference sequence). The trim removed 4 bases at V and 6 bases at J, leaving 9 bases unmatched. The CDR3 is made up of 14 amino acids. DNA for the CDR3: TGTGCCAGCAGCAGAAGGACAGGGCCCGGCGAGCAGTACTTC. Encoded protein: CASSRRTGPGEQYF.

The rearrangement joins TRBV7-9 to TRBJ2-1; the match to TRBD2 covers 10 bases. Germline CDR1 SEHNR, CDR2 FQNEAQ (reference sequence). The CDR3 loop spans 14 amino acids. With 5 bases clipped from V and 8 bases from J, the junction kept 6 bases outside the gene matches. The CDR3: CASSKIAGGDEQFF. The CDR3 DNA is TGTGCCAGCAGCAAAATAGCGGGAGGAGATGAGCAGTTCTTC.

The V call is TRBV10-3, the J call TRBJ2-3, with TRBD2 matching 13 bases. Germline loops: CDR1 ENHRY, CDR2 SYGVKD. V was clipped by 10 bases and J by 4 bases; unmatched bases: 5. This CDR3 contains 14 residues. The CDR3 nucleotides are TGTGCCACCCGGACTAGCGGGAGCTCAGATACGCAGTATTTT. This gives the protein CATRTSGSSDTQYF.

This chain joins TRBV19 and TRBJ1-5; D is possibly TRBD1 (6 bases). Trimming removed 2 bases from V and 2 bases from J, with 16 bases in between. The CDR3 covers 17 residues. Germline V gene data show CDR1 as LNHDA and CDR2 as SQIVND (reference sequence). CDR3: CASSIQGNRVGNQPQHF. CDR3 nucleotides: TGTGCCAGTAGTATACAAGGCAACAGGGTGGGCAATCAGCCCCAGCATTTT.

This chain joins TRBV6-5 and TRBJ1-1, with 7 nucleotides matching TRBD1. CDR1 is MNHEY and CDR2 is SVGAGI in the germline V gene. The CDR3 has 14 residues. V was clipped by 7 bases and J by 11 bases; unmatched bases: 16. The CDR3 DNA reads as TGTGCCAGCATCCCCGCACAGGGGAAAGCGAAGGCTTTCTTT. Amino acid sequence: CASIPAQGKAKAFF.

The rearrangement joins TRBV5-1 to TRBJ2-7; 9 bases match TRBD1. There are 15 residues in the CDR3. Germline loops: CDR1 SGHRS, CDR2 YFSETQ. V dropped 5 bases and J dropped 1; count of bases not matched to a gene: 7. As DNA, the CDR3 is TGCGCCAGCAGACAACCCGGGACAGGGTCCTACGAGCAGTACTTC. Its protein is CASRQPGTGSYEQYF. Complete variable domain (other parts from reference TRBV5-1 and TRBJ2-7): KAGVTQTPRYLIKTRGQQVTLSCSPISGHRSVSWYQQTPGQGLQFLFEYFSETQRNKGNFPGRFSGRQFSNSRSEMNVSTLELGDSALYLCASRQPGTGSYEQYFGPGTRLTVT.

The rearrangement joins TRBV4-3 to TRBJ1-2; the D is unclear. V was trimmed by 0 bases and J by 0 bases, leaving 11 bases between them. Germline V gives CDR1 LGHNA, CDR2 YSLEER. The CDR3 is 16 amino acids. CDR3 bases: TGCGCCAGCAGCCAAGATAGGCAGGCCGCTAACTATGGCTACACCTTC. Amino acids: CASSQDRQAANYGYTF.

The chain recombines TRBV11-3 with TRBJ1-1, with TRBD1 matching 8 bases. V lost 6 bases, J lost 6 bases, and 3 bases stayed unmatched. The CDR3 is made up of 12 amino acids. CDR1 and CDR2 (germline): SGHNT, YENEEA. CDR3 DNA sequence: TGTGCCAGCAGGTCACAGGGGGCTGAAGCTTTCTTT. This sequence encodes CASRSQGAEAFF.

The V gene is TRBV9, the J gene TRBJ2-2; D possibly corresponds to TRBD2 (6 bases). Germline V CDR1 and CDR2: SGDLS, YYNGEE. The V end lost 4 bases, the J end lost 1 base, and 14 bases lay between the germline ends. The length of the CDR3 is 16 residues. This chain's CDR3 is CASSSRLEENTGELFF. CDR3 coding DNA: TGTGCCAGCAGCTCGCGACTAGAAGAGAACACCGGGGAGCTGTTTTTT.

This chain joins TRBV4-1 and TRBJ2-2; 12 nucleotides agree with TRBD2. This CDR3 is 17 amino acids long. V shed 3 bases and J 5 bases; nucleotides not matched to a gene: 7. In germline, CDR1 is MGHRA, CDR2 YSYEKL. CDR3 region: CASSQVLAGGPTGELFF. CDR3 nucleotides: TGCGCCAGCAGCCAGGTTCTAGCGGGAGGGCCTACCGGGGAGCTGTTTTTT.

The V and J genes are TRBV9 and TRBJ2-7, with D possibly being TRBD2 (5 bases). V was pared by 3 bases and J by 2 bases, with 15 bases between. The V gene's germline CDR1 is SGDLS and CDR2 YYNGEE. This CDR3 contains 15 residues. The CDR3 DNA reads TGTGCCAGCAGCGAGGCCCTCGGACTGACCTACGAGCAGTACTTC. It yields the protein CASSEALGLTYEQYF.